This T cell receptor (beta chain) was identified during a study of response to subunit inactivated influenza vaccine. This clonotype showed up just a few times. Trimming took 6 bases from V and 2 from J; bases not matched to a gene: 6. There are 13 residues in the CDR3. Germline V lookup: CDR1 DFQATT, CDR2 SNEGSKA (reference sequence). TCRdb reprocessed the RT-PCR reads with MiXCR, giving one entry per CDR3 protein. The sample holds almost 600,000 distinct CDR3 sequences, around 15% seen once. The J gene is TRBJ2-5, the V gene TRBV20-1; 7 nucleotides agree with TRBD2. Specimen: PBMCs from blood, collected about 11 days after vaccination. This sequence was found in a man in his fifties who received an inactivated influenza vaccine. CDR3 region: CSAPGTKQETQYF. CDR3 bases: TGCAGTGCCCCCGGGACTAAACAAGAGACCCAGTACTTC.